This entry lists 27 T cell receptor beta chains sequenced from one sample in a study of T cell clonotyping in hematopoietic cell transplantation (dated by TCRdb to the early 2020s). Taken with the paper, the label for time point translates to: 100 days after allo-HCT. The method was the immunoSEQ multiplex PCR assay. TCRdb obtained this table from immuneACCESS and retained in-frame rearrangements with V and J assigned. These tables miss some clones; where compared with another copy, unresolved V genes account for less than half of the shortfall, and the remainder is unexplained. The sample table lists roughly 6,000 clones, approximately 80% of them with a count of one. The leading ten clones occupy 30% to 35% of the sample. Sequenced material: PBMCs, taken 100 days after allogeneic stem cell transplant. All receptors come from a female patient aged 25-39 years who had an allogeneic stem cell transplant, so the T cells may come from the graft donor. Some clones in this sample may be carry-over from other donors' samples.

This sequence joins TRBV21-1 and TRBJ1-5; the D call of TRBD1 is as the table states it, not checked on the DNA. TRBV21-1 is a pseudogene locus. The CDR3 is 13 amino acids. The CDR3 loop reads CASSGTDNQPQHF. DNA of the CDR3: TGTGCCAGCAGTGGGACAGACAATCAGCCCCAGCATTTT.

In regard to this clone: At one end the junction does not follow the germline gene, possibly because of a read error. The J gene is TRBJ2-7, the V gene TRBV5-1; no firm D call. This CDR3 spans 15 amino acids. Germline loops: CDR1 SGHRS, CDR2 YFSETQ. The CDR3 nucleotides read TGCGCCAGCAGCCCAAACCTTCACGAGTCCTCCGAGCAGTACTTC. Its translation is CASSPNLHESSEQYF.

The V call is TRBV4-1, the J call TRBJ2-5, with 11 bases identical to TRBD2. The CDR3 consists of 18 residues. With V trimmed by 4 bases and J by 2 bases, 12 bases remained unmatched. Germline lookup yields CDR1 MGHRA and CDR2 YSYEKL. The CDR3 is CASSRRITIAGGQETQYF. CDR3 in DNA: TGCGCCAGCAGCCGCCGGATCACCATAGCGGGGGGGCAAGAGACCCAGTACTTC.

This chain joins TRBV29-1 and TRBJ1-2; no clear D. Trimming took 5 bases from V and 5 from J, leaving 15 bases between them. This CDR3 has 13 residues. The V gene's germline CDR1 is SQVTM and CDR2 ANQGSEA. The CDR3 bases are TGCAGCGTTCGAGTAGCCTATCGGTATGGCTACACCTTC. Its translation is CSVRVAYRYGYTF.

In DNA form, the CDR3 reads TGTGCCAGCAGCCTCAGTAGTGAAACTGAAGCTTTCTTT. This codes for CASSLSSETEAFF. The V gene is TRBV2, the J gene TRBJ1-1; D is ambiguous. The CDR3 has 13 amino acids. Trimming left V 6 bases short and J 5 bases short, with 13 bases between. Germline assignment: CDR1 SNHLY and CDR2 FYNNEI.

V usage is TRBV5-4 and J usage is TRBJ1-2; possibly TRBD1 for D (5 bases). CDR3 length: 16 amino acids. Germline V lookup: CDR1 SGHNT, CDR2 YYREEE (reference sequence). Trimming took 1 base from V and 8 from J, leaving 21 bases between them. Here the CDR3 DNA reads TGTGCCAGCAGCTTGATCCAGGGACGAATTGCGGGCGGCTACACCTTC. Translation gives CASSLIQGRIAGGYTF.

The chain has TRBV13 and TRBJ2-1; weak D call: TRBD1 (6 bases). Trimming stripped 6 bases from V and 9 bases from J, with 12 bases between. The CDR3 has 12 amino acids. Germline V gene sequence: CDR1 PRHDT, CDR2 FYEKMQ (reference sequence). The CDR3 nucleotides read TGTGCCAGCAGACCTTCAGGGGTTGAGCAGTTCTTC. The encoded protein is CASRPSGVEQFF.

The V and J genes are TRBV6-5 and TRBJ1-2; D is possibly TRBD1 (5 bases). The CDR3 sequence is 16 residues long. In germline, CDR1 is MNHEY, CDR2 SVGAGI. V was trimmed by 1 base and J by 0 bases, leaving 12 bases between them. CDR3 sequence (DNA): TGTGCCAGCAGTTACTACAGGACTCTAACTAACTATGGCTACACCTTC. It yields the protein CASSYYRTLTNYGYTF.

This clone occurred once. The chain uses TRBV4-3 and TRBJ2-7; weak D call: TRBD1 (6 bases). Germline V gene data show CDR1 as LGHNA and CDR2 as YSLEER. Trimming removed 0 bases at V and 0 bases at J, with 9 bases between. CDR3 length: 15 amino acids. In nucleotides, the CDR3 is TGCGCCAGCAGCCAAGATCTAGGGGGCTCCTACGAGCAGTACTTC. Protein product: CASSQDLGGSYEQYF.

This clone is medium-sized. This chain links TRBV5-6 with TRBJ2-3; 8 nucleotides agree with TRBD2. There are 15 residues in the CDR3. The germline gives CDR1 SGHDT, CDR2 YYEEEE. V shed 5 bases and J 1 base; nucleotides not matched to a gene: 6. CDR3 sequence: CASRDAGGRTDTQYF. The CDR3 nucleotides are TGTGCCAGCAGAGACGCGGGGGGACGCACAGATACGCAGTATTTT.

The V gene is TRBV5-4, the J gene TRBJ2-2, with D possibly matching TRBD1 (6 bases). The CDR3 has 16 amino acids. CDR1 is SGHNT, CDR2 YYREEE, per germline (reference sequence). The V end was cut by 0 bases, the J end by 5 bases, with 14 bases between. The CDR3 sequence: CASSLDSGAWTGELFF. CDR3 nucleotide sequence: TGTGCCAGCAGCTTGGATTCAGGGGCGTGGACCGGGGAGCTGTTTTTT.

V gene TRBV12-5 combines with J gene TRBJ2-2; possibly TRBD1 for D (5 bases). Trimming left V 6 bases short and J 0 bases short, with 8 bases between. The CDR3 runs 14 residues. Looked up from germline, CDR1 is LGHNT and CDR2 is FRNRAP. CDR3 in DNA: TGTGCTAGTGGCCTACAGGCGAACACCGGGGAGCTGTTTTTT. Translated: CASGLQANTGELFF.

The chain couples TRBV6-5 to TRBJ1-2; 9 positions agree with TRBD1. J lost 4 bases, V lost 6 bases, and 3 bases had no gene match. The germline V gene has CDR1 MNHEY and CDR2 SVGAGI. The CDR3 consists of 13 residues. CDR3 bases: TGTGCCAGCAGCCGGGACAGGGCCTATGGCTACACCTTC. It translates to CASSRDRAYGYTF.

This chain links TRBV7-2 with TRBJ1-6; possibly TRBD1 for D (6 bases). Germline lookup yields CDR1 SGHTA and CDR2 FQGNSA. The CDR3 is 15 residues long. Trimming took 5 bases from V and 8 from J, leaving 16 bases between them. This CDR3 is CASSPSAKGDSPLHF. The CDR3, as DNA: TGTGCCAGCAGCCCCAGCGCAAAGGGGGATTCACCCCTCCACTTT. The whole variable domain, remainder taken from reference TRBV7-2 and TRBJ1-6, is GAGVSQSPSNKVTEKGKDVELRCDPISGHTALYWYRQSLGQGLEFLIYFQGNSAPDKSGLPSDRFSAERTGGSVSTLTIQRTQQEDSAVYLCASSPSAKGDSPLHFGNGTRLTVT.

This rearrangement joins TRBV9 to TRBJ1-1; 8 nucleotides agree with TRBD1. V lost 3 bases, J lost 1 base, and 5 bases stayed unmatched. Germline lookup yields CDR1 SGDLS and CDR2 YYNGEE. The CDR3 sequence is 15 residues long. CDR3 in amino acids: CASSEGTGSNTEAFF. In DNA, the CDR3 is TGTGCCAGCAGCGAAGGGACAGGCTCGAACACTGAAGCTTTCTTT.

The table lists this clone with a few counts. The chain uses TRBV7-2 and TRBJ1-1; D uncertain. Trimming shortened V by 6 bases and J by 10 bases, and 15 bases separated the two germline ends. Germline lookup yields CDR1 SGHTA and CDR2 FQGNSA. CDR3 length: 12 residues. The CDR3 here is CASSSSGGGAFF. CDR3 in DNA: TGTGCCAGCAGTTCCTCAGGCGGCGGAGCTTTCTTT.

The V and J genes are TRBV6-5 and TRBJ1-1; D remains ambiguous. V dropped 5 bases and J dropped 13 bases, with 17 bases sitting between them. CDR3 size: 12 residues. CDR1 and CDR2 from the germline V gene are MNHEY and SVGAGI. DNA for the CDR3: TGTGCCAGCAGTCGCCTCGGAGGCATTGATTTCTTT. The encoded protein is CASSRLGGIDFF.

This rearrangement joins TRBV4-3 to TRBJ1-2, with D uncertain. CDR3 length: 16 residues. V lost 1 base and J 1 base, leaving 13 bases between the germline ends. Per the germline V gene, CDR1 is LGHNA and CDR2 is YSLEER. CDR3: CASSQGGGSGNYGYTF. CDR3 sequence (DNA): TGCGCCAGCAGCCAAGGGGGTGGAAGTGGTAACTATGGCTACACCTTC.

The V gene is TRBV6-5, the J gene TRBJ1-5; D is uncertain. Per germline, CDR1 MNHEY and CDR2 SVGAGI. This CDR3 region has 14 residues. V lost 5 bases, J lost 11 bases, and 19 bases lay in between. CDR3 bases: TGTGCCAGCAGTCCCGGATCCGCGGTTACGTCCCAGCATTTT. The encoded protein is CASSPGSAVTSQHF.

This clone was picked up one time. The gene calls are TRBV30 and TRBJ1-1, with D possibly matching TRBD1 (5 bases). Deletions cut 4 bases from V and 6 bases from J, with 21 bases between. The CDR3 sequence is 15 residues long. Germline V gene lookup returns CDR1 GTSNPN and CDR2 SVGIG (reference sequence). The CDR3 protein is CAWTERDYWDAEAFF. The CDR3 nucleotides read TGTGCCTGGACAGAAAGGGATTATTGGGACGCTGAAGCTTTCTTT.

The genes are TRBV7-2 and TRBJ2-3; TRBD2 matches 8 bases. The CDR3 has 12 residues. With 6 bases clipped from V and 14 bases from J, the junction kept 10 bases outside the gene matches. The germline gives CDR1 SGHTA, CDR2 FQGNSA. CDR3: CASSTSGTRLYF. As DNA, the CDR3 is TGTGCCAGCAGTACTAGCGGCACTCGCTTGTATTTT.

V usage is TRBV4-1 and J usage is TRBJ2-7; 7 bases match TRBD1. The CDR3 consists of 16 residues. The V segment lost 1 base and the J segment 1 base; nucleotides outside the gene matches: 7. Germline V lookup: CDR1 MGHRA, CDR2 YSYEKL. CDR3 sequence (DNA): TGCGCCAGCAGCCAAGGGGACAGTCCTTTTTCCTACGAGCAGTACTTC. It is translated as CASSQGDSPFSYEQYF.

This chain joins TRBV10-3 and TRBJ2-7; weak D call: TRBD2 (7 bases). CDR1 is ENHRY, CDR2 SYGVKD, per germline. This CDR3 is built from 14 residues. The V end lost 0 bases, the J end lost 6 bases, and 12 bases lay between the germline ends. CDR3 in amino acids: CAISESGGPGEQYF. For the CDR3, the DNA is TGTGCCATCAGTGAGTCCGGGGGGCCGGGCGAGCAGTACTTC.

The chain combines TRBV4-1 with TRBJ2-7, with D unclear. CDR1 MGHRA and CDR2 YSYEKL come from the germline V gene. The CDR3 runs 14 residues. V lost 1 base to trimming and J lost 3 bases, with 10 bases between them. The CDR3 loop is CASSQVNKIYEQYF. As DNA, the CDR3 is TGCGCCAGCAGCCAAGTTAACAAGATCTACGAGCAGTACTTC.

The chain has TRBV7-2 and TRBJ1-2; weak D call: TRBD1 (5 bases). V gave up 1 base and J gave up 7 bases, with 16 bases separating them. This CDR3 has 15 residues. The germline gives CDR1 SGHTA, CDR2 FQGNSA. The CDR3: CASSLGATQGRGYTF. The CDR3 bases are TGTGCCAGCAGCTTAGGAGCAACTCAGGGTCGTGGCTACACCTTC.

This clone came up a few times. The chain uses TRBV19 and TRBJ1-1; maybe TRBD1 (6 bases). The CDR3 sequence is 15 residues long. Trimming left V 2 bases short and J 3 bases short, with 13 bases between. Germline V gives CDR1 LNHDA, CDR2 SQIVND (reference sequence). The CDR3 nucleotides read TGTGCCAGTAGTATACCCGCAAGGGGGGACACTGAAGCTTTCTTT. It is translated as CASSIPARGDTEAFF.

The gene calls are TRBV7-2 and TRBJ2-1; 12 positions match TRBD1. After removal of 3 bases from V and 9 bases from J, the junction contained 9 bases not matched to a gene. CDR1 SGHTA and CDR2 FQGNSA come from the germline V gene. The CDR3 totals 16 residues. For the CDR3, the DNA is TGTGCCAGCAGCTTGCTCCCCGGGACAGGGGGCGGTGAGCAGTTCTTC. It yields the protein CASSLLPGTGGGEQFF.